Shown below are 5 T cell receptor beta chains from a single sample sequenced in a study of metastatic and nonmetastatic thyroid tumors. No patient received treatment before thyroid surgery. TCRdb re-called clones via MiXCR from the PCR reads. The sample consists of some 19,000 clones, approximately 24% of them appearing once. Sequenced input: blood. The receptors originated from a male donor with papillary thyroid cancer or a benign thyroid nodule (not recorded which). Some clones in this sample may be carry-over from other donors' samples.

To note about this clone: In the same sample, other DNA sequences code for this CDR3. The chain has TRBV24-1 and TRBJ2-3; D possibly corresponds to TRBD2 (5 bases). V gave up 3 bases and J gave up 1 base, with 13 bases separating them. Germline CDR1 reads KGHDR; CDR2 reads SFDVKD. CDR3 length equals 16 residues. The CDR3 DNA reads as TGTGCCACCAGTGATATAAGGACTGGGGGCACAGATACGCAGTATTTT. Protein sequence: CATSDIRTGGTDTQYF.

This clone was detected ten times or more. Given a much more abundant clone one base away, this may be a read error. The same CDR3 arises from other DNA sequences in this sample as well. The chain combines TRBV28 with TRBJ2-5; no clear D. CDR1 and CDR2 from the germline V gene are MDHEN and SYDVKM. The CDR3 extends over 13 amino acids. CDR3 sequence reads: CASSNGPSETQYF. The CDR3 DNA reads TGCGCCAGCAGTAACGGTCCGAGCGAGACCCAGTACTTC.

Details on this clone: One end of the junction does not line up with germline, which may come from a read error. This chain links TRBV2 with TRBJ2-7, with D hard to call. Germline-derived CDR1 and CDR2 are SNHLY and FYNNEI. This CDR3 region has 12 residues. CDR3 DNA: TGTGCCAACAGTGGTCCGGACTACGAGCAGTACTTC. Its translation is CANSGPDYEQYF.

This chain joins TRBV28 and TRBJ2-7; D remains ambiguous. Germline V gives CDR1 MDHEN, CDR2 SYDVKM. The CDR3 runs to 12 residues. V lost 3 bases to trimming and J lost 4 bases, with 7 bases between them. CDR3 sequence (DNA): TGTGCCAGCAGTTTTATCGGATACGAGCAGTACTTC. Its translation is CASSFIGYEQYF.

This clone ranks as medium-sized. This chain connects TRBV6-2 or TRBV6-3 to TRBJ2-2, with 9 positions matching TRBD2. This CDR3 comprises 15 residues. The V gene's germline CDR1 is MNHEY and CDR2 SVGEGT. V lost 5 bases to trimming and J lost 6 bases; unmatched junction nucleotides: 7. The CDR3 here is CASSDRGGASGELFF. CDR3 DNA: TGTGCCAGCAGTGACCGCGGGGGGGCGTCCGGGGAGCTGTTTTTT.